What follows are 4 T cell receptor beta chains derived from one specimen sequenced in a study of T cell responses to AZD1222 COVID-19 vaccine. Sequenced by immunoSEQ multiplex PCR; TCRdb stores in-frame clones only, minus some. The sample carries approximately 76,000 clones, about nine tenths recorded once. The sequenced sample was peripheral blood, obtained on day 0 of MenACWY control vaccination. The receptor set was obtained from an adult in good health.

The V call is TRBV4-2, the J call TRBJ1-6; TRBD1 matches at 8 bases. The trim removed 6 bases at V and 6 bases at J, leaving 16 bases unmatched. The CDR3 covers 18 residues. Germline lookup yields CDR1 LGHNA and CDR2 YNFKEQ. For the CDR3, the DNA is TGTGCCAGCAGACACCGAGCGACAGGGGCGGACTCTAATTCACCCCTCCACTTT. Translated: CASRHRATGADSNSPLHF.

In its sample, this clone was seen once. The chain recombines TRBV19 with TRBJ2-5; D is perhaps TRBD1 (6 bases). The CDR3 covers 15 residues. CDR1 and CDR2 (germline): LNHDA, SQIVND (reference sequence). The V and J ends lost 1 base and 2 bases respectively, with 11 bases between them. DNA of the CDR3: TGTGCCAGTAGTATAGCACAGGGCAGGCAAGAGACCCAGTACTTC. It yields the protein CASSIAQGRQETQYF.

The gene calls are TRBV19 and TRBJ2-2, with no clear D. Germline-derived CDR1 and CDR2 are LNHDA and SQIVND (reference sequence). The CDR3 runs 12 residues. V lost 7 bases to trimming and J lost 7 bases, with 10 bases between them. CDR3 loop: CASTMGSGELFF. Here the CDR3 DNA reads TGTGCCAGTACTATGGGTAGCGGGGAGCTGTTTTTT.

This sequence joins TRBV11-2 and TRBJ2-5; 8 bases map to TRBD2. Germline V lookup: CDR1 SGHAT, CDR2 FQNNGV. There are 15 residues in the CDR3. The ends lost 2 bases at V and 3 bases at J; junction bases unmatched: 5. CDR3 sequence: CASSLRGGREETQYF. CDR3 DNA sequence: TGTGCCAGCAGCTTACGGGGGGGCAGGGAAGAGACCCAGTACTTC.